Presented here are 17 T cell receptor beta chains from one specimen sequenced in a study of T cell responses to AZD1222 COVID-19 vaccine. Assay: immunoSEQ multiplex PCR; the TCRdb copy retains only in-frame clones and omits some. The data contain 90,000 to 110,000 clones, 88% of them seen just once; the ten biggest clones take up roughly 9.2%. Source: peripheral blood, taken on day 0 of AZD1222 vaccination. The receptors were sampled from an adult in good health.

V usage is TRBV28 and J usage is TRBJ1-5; D is ambiguous. The germline V gene encodes CDR1 MDHEN and CDR2 SYDVKM. The CDR3 loop spans 13 amino acids. Trimming shortened V by 7 bases and J by 5 bases, and 12 bases separated the two germline ends. The CDR3 spells CASTNVRYQPQHF. The CDR3 bases are TGTGCCAGCACCAACGTCCGGTATCAGCCCCAGCATTTT.

This chain connects TRBV5-1 to TRBJ2-1, with TRBD2 matching 11 bases. The germline V gene encodes CDR1 SGHRS and CDR2 YFSETQ. The length of the CDR3 is 15 residues. After removal of 0 bases from V and 6 bases from J, the junction contained 2 bases not matched to a gene. In nucleotides, the CDR3 is TGCGCCAGCAGCTTGGGACTAGCGGGACCCAATGAGCAGTTCTTC. Protein sequence: CASSLGLAGPNEQFF.

The CDR3 reads CSAGQGRYNEQFF. DNA for the CDR3: TGCAGCGCCGGTCAGGGGAGATACAATGAGCAGTTCTTC. The chain carries TRBV29-1 and TRBJ2-1; weak D call: TRBD1 (6 bases). V gave up 7 bases and J gave up 4 bases, with 14 bases separating them. Germline-derived CDR1 and CDR2 are SQVTM and ANQGSEA. The CDR3 length is 13 residues.

This sequence joins TRBV28 and TRBJ2-1; TRBD2 matches 14 bases. Germline V gene data show CDR1 as MDHEN and CDR2 as SYDVKM. This CDR3 comprises 17 residues. Unmatched junction bases numbered 15, after V lost 8 bases and J lost 9 bases. The CDR3 sequence is CASPPQTGTSGRGEQFF. DNA of the CDR3: TGTGCCAGCCCTCCTCAAACCGGGACTAGCGGGAGAGGTGAGCAGTTCTTC.

This chain uses TRBV7-9 with TRBJ1-1; possible D gene TRBD1, 5 bases. Germline CDR1 SEHNR, CDR2 FQNEAQ (reference sequence). The CDR3 loop spans 14 amino acids. V was clipped by 2 bases and J by 3 bases, with 10 bases between them. CDR3 DNA: TGTGCCAGCAGCTTATCGGTAGGGGACACTGAAGCTTTCTTT. Translation gives CASSLSVGDTEAFF.

V usage is TRBV7-9 and J usage is TRBJ1-4; D gene ambiguous. The CDR3 length is 16 residues. V was cut by 1 base and J by 8 bases, with 17 bases left in between. CDR1 is SEHNR and CDR2 is FQNEAQ in the germline V gene (reference sequence). The CDR3 DNA is TGTGCCAGCAGCTTAGGGATCGGGGAGGTTTTGGAAAAACTGTTTTTT. This translates into CASSLGIGEVLEKLFF. Full variable domain (outside the CDR3, taken from reference TRBV7-9 and TRBJ1-4): DTGVSQNPRHKITKRGQNVTFRCDPISEHNRLYWYRQTLGQGPEFLTYFQNEAQLEKSRLLSDRFSAERPKGSFSTLEIQRTEQGDSAMYLCASSLGIGEVLEKLFFGSGTQLSVL.

The V gene is TRBV29-1, the J gene TRBJ2-1; 7 bases match TRBD1. V was pared by 4 bases and J by 0 bases, with 6 bases of the junction left unmatched. Looked up from germline, CDR1 is SQVTM and CDR2 is ANQGSEA. The CDR3 runs 15 residues. CDR3 nucleotide sequence: TGCAGCGTTGTCGGACAGGCCAGCTCCTACAATGAGCAGTTCTTC. Translation: CSVVGQASSYNEQFF.

This chain links TRBV2 with TRBJ2-7; TRBD2 is a possible D gene (5 bases). Looked up from germline, CDR1 is SNHLY and CDR2 is FYNNEI. Trimming shortened V by 6 bases and J by 0 bases, and 12 bases separated the two germline ends. The CDR3 totals 14 residues. The CDR3 DNA follows: TGTGCCAGCAGGAGGACGGGAAGCTCCTACGAGCAGTACTTC. Amino acids: CASRRTGSSYEQYF.

The V call is TRBV3-1 (or the pseudogene TRBV3-2), the J call TRBJ2-1, with 8 nucleotides matching TRBD2. This CDR3 is 16 amino acids long. Trimming cost V 0 bases and J 2 bases; bases outside gene matches: 3. Per the germline V gene, CDR1 is LGHDT and CDR2 is YNNKEL (reference sequence). The CDR3 sequence: CASSQEGSGTYNEQFF. Written as DNA, the CDR3 is TGTGCCAGCAGCCAAGAGGGTAGCGGGACCTACAATGAGCAGTTCTTC.

This chain joins TRBV7-9 and TRBJ1-6, with 8 bases that match TRBD1. The germline V gene encodes CDR1 SEHNR and CDR2 FQNEAQ (reference sequence). This CDR3 has 16 residues. After removal of 3 bases from V and 6 bases from J, the junction contained 7 bases not matched to a gene. The CDR3 sequence: CASSLIGQGPNSPLHF. DNA of the CDR3: TGTGCCAGCAGCTTGATTGGACAGGGCCCTAATTCACCCCTCCACTTT.

This clone was counted between two and nine times. The V and J genes are TRBV5-1 and TRBJ1-1; no clear D. There are 14 residues in the CDR3. V lost 1 base to trimming and J lost 1 base, with 8 bases between them. Germline V CDR1 and CDR2: SGHRS, YFSETQ. CDR3 sequence: CASSLREGNTEAFF. The CDR3 DNA reads TGCGCCAGCAGCTTGAGGGAGGGGAACACTGAAGCTTTCTTT.

The chain carries TRBV3-1 (or the pseudogene TRBV3-2) and TRBJ2-7, with 15 bases that match TRBD2. The CDR3 runs 17 residues. Germline trimming cut 4 bases from V and 4 bases from J; bases unmatched to any gene: 8. The germline V gene has CDR1 LGHDT and CDR2 YNNKEL (reference sequence). Here the CDR3 reads CASSLGTSGRSGYEQYF. For the CDR3, the DNA is TGTGCCAGCAGCCTCGGGACTAGCGGGAGGTCGGGGTACGAGCAGTACTTC.

The gene calls are TRBV3-1 (or the pseudogene TRBV3-2) and TRBJ2-7, with 11 bases lining up with TRBD2. The CDR3 runs to 15 residues. After removal of 4 bases from V and 7 bases from J, the junction contained 9 bases not matched to a gene. Germline-derived CDR1 and CDR2 are LGHDT and YNNKEL (reference sequence). The CDR3 loop is CASSPLGLAGGEQYF. The CDR3 DNA reads as TGTGCCAGCAGCCCCCTTGGCCTAGCGGGAGGAGAGCAGTACTTC.

This chain uses TRBV2 with TRBJ2-6, with TRBD1 matching over 7 bases. This CDR3 is built from 12 residues. Germline V lookup: CDR1 SNHLY, CDR2 FYNNEI. The junction had 3 bases not matched to a gene; V was cut back by 7 bases and J by 9 bases. CDR3 amino acids: CASKGTVNVLTF. The CDR3 DNA reads TGTGCCAGCAAAGGGACAGTCAACGTCCTGACTTTC.

The chain carries TRBV18 and TRBJ1-1; possible D gene TRBD1, 5 bases. The CDR3 length is 15 residues. Germline loops: CDR1 KGHSH, CDR2 LQKENI. Trimming took off 3 bases at V and 5 bases at J, with 16 bases between the two ends. CDR3 sequence reads: CASSPERGFWTEAFF. The CDR3 bases are TGTGCCAGCTCACCGGAAAGGGGATTTTGGACTGAAGCTTTCTTT.

This chain connects TRBV7-9 to TRBJ2-5; no firm D call. Germline V gives CDR1 SEHNR, CDR2 FQNEAQ (reference sequence). CDR3 length: 11 residues. The germline V and J ends were trimmed by 7 bases and 3 bases, with 6 bases remaining between them. For the CDR3, the DNA is TGTGCCAGCACCCTAAAAGAGACCCAGTACTTC. Translated: CASTLKETQYF.

The rearrangement joins TRBV25-1 to TRBJ2-1; D possibly corresponds to TRBD2 (5 bases). The ends were cut back, 3 bases at V and 0 bases at J, with 12 bases in the middle. The CDR3 is 16 residues long. CDR1 and CDR2 (germline): MGHDK, SYGVNS. CDR3 sequence: CASSEAASRSYNEQFF. The DNA for the CDR3 is TGTGCCAGCAGTGAGGCCGCTAGCCGCTCCTACAATGAGCAGTTCTTC.